Listed below are T cell receptor beta chains from one sample, sequenced in a study of blood T cells in healthy people across ages. TCRdb used MiXCR to reprocess the 5' RACE reads, holding one entry per CDR3 protein. The sample has fewer than 900,000 distinct CDR3 sequences; 35% to 40% are singletons. Sequencing was done on a sample of blood. The receptors derive from a man between 18 and 35 years old in good health. Each CDR3 is given with its conserved first and last residue. A D gene is named only where the DNA matches it firmly. Some rows have no size entry. The others give once, few or many, or a class for an expanded clone.

CDR3,DNA,D,J,V,length,size
CSAETGGYGYTF,TGCAGTGCCGAGACAGGGGGCTATGGCTACACCTTC,TRBD1,TRBJ1-2,TRBV20-1,12,.
CSAEGEGNTIYF,TGCAGTGCTGAGGGGGAGGGAAACACCATATATTTT,.,TRBJ1-3,TRBV20-1,12,.
CASSPGGPRNTGELFF,TGTGCCAGCAGCCCGGGGGGACCCAGGAACACCGGGGAGCTGTTTTTT,TRBD2,TRBJ2-2,TRBV5-5,16,few
CSASPGTSGDTQYF,TGCAGTGCTAGTCCGGGGACCTCCGGAGATACGCAGTATTTT,.,TRBJ2-3,TRBV20-1,14,many
CSARGGAAEQFF,TGCAGTGCTAGGGGCGGGGCGGCTGAGCAGTTCTTC,.,TRBJ2-1,TRBV20-1,12,once
CASSLNRGLSEQYF,TGTGCCAGCAGTTTAAACAGGGGGCTAAGCGAGCAGTACTTC,TRBD1,TRBJ2-7,TRBV12-3/TRBV12-4,14,few
CSAATSGGVYEQYF,TGCAGTGCTGCGACTAGCGGGGGGGTATACGAGCAGTACTTC,TRBD2,TRBJ2-7,TRBV20-1,14,few
CASSFWRGERNEQYF,TGTGCCAGCAGTTTCTGGCGGGGGGAGAGGAATGAGCAGTACTTC,TRBD2,TRBJ2-7,TRBV12-3/TRBV12-4,15,.
CASSQGSGEDQETQYF,TGCGCCAGCAGCCAAGGTTCCGGGGAGGACCAAGAGACCCAGTACTTC,.,TRBJ2-5,TRBV4-1,16,many
CASSSRTSGMGEQYF,TGTGCCAGCAGTTCTAGGACTAGCGGGATGGGGGAGCAGTACTTC,TRBD2,TRBJ2-7,TRBV12-3/TRBV12-4,15,.
CASSLEGQGQNEQFF,TGTGCCAGCAGCTTAGAGGGACAGGGGCAGAATGAGCAGTTCTTC,TRBD1,TRBJ2-1,TRBV7-9,15,few
CSARDPGRPGEAFF,TGCAGTGCTAGAGATCCGGGCCGGCCTGGTGAAGCTTTCTTT,.,TRBJ1-1,TRBV20-1,14,.
CASSVEPRGHGGCTF,TGTGCTAGCAGTGTTGAGCCCAGGGGGCACGGGGGCTGCACCTTC,TRBD1,TRBJ1-2,TRBV6-5,15,.
CSASTGTSGTDTQYF,TGCAGTGCTAGTACCGGGACTAGCGGCACAGATACGCAGTATTTT,TRBD2,TRBJ2-3,TRBV20-1,15,many
CATSRDLGGGEKLFF,TGTGCCACCAGCAGAGATCTGGGGGGTGGTGAAAAACTGTTTTTT,.,TRBJ1-4,TRBV15,15,.
CSARVAGGMSSYNEQFF,TGCAGTGCTAGAGTAGCGGGGGGCATGAGCTCCTACAATGAGCAGTTCTTC,TRBD2,TRBJ2-1,TRBV20-1,17,.
CSVPDGVQETQYF,TGCAGTGTGCCGGACGGGGTACAAGAGACCCAGTACTTC,.,TRBJ2-5,TRBV20-1,13,.
CASSLHPTSGGTDTQYF,TGTGCCAGCAGCCTGCACCCAACTAGCGGGGGGACAGATACGCAGTATTTT,TRBD2,TRBJ2-3,TRBV7-3,17,.
CASTLDRGNQPQHF,TGTGCCAGCACCTTAGACAGGGGCAATCAGCCCCAGCATTTT,.,TRBJ1-5,TRBV21-1,14,.
CASTDGASSLGTQYF,TGTGCCAGCACCGACGGAGCTAGCAGTCTGGGTACGCAGTATTTT,.,TRBJ2-3,TRBV12-3/TRBV12-4,15,many
CASLSPYNEQYF,TGTGCCAGCCTCTCTCCGTACAATGAGCAGTACTTC,.,TRBJ2-7,TRBV6-6,12,few
CSAKMDRGTEAFF,TGCAGTGCTAAAATGGACAGGGGCACTGAAGCTTTCTTT,TRBD1,TRBJ1-1,TRBV20-1,13,few
CAGSHVLSSGDYNEQFF,TGCGCCGGCAGCCATGTCCTCTCTAGCGGGGACTACAATGAGCAGTTCTTC,TRBD2,TRBJ2-1,TRBV4-3,17,.
CASSLSPGQEAFF,TGTGCCAGCAGTTTAAGTCCGGGACAGGAAGCTTTCTTT,TRBD1,TRBJ1-1,TRBV12-3/TRBV12-4,13,few
CASSPKGGYGTDTQYF,TGTGCCAGCAGCCCTAAGGGGGGTTATGGCACAGATACGCAGTATTTT,.,TRBJ2-3,TRBV7-8,16,.
CSAQDQETQYF,TGCAGTGCCCAGGACCAAGAGACCCAGTACTTC,.,TRBJ2-5,TRBV20-1,11,many
CASNTIRAIPHQPQHF,TGTGCCAGCAATACGATCCGGGCCATCCCTCATCAGCCCCAGCATTTT,.,TRBJ1-5,TRBV6-4,16,.
CASSSALRPNLESTDTQYF,TGTGCCAGCAGTTCAGCATTGCGACCTAACCTAGAGAGCACAGATACGCAATATTTT,.,TRBJ2-3,TRBV12-3/TRBV12-4,19,once
CAASRPRTAGTEAFF,TGTGCCGCCAGCAGGCCCAGGACGGCCGGCACTGAAGCTTTCTTT,.,TRBJ1-1,TRBV15,15,.
CASSERTRTDTQYF,TGTGCCAGCAGTGAGAGGACTAGGACAGATACGCAGTATTTT,TRBD2,TRBJ2-3,TRBV2,14,.
CASSVGGRNYEQYF,TGTGCCAGCAGCGTAGGTGGCAGGAACTACGAGCAGTACTTC,.,TRBJ2-7,TRBV9,14,many
CSARQSDVLGGIYSNQPQHF,TGCAGTGCTAGACAGTCGGACGTTCTCGGAGGAATCTATAGCAATCAGCCCCAGCATTTT,.,TRBJ1-5,TRBV20-1,20,few
CASSWDRGSNQPQHF,TGTGCCAGCAGTTGGGACAGGGGGAGCAATCAGCCCCAGCATTTT,TRBD1,TRBJ1-5,TRBV5-5,15,.
CASSPGGKDNQPQHF,TGTGCCAGCTCACCGGGGGGGAAGGACAATCAGCCCCAGCATTTT,.,TRBJ1-5,TRBV18,15,few
CASSQETGANTGELFF,TGTGCCAGCAGCCAAGAGACAGGGGCGAACACCGGGGAGCTGTTTTTT,TRBD1,TRBJ2-2,TRBV4-2,16,few
CASRDISYEQYF,TGTGCCAGCCGGGACATCTCCTACGAGCAGTACTTC,.,TRBJ2-7,TRBV28,12,once
CASTPTGSRADTQYF,TGCGCCAGCACCCCGACAGGGAGCAGGGCAGATACGCAGTATTTT,TRBD1,TRBJ2-3,TRBV5-1,15,.
CSEVGLMNTEAFF,TGCAGCGAAGTGGGGCTAATGAACACTGAAGCTTTCTTT,.,TRBJ1-1,TRBV20-1,13,.
CASSQGFSYEQYF,TGTGCCAGCAGCCAAGGATTCTCCTACGAGCAGTACTTC,.,TRBJ2-7,TRBV3-1,13,few
CASSHPRGVGELFF,TGCGCCAGCAGCCATCCCAGGGGGGTCGGGGAGCTGTTTTTT,.,TRBJ2-2,TRBV4-1,14,.
CASSEQFF,TGTGCCAGCAGTGAGCAGTTCTTC,.,TRBJ2-1,TRBV2,8,.
CASSLTAGAGNTIYF,TGTGCCAGCAGCCTCACCGCGGGGGCTGGAAACACCATATATTTT,.,TRBJ1-3,TRBV7-2,15,.
CASSQRYGGRTDTQYF,TGCGCCAGCAGCCAAAGATACGGGGGAAGGACAGATACGCAGTATTTT,.,TRBJ2-3,TRBV4-3,16,once
CSAPKPRGTSTDTQYF,TGCAGTGCCCCCAAACCCCGAGGGACTAGCACAGATACGCAGTATTTT,.,TRBJ2-3,TRBV20-1,16,many
CASSQSGFQPQHF,TGTGCCAGCAGCCAATCGGGGTTTCAGCCCCAGCATTTT,.,TRBJ1-5,TRBV4-2,13,.
CANSLEGTYTF,TGTGCCAACAGCCTGGAGGGGACCTACACCTTC,.,TRBJ1-2,TRBV5-6,11,.
CSASKGVGSNEQYF,TGCAGTGCTAGTAAGGGAGTAGGGAGCAATGAGCAGTACTTC,.,TRBJ2-7,TRBV20-1,14,.
CSASRRFQPQHF,TGCAGTGCATCCCGGAGGTTTCAGCCCCAGCATTTT,.,TRBJ1-5,TRBV20-1,12,few
CASSLTSGGSETQYF,TGTGCCAGCAGCTTAACTAGCGGGGGTTCGGAGACCCAGTACTTC,TRBD2,TRBJ2-5,TRBV7-2,15,few
CASSYGTGGYEQYF,TGTGCCAGCAGTTACGGGACAGGGGGCTACGAGCAGTACTTC,TRBD1,TRBJ2-7,TRBV6-5,14,many
CAISESAAANQPQHF,TGTGCCATCAGTGAGTCTGCGGCGGCGAATCAGCCCCAGCATTTT,.,TRBJ1-5,TRBV10-3,15,few
CASTPTGPGGYTF,TGTGCCAGCACCCCGACAGGGCCGGGGGGCTACACCTTC,TRBD1,TRBJ1-2,TRBV6-5,13,.
CASSLVPPSSYNSPLHF,TGTGCCAGCAGCTTAGTCCCGCCGAGCTCCTATAATTCACCCCTCCACTTT,.,TRBJ1-6,TRBV7-2,17,few
CASSTTPSSYNVQFF,TGCGCCAGCAGTACCACCCCGAGCTCCTACAATGTGCAGTTCTTC,.,TRBJ2-1,TRBV5-1,15,.
CRATGDFYEQYF,TGCAGGGCTACGGGAGATTTCTACGAGCAGTACTTC,.,TRBJ2-7,TRBV20-1,12,.